The 7 T cell receptor beta chains given below trace back to one sample, sequenced in a study of blood T cell repertoires in COVID-19. Clones were read by immunoSEQ multiplex PCR, and TCRdb kept only the in-frame ones, dropping some. The profile shows 150,000 or so clones, around 87% of them singletons. The sample comprised PBMCs or T cells enriched from blood (not recorded which). Source of these receptors: a woman in her thirties with acute COVID-19.

The chain recombines TRBV19 with TRBJ2-1, with 7 positions matching TRBD1. CDR1 LNHDA and CDR2 SQIVND come from the germline V gene (reference sequence). This CDR3 region has 14 residues. V was clipped by 5 bases and J by 8 bases; unmatched bases: 9. The CDR3 loop is CASSARDSEDEQFF. CDR3 DNA: TGTGCCAGTAGTGCCCGGGACAGCGAGGATGAGCAGTTCTTC.

V gene TRBV5-4 combines with J gene TRBJ2-1, with D perhaps matching TRBD2 (6 bases). V lost 4 bases to trimming and J lost 8 bases, with 16 bases between them. The CDR3 sequence is 14 residues long. The germline CDR1 and CDR2 sequences are SGHNT and YYREEE (reference sequence). In DNA form, the CDR3 reads TGTGCCAGCAGCGGCAAGGAGGGGTCGGATGAGCAGTTCTTC. Protein product: CASSGKEGSDEQFF.

The rearrangement uses TRBV10-3 and TRBJ2-1; D is ambiguous. Between the trimmed V and J ends, which lost 8 bases and 0 bases, there was a span of 11 bases. Germline V gene lookup returns CDR1 ENHRY and CDR2 SYGVKD. The CDR3 is 14 amino acids. The CDR3 bases are TGTGCCATCGGGTTATACAGCTCCTACAATGAGCAGTTCTTC. As protein: CAIGLYSSYNEQFF.

The J gene is TRBJ1-5, the V gene TRBV2, with 10 bases that match TRBD1. From germline, CDR1 is SNHLY and CDR2 FYNNEI. This CDR3 is built from 13 residues. V shed 8 bases and J 5 bases; nucleotides not matched to a gene: 3. This chain's CDR3 is CASRGTGDQPQHF. CDR3 nucleotide sequence: TGTGCCAGCCGCGGGACAGGGGATCAGCCCCAGCATTTT.

The V and J genes are TRBV7-8 and TRBJ2-3; a possible D gene is TRBD1 (5 bases). This CDR3 spans 15 amino acids. V was shortened by 2 bases and J by 0 bases, with 9 bases between the two germline ends. Germline loops: CDR1 SGHVS, CDR2 FQNEAQ. DNA for the CDR3: TGTGCCAGCAGCTTAACGACAGCTAGCACAGATACGCAGTATTTT. This sequence encodes CASSLTTASTDTQYF.

In this sample, this clone turned up a few times. The J gene is TRBJ1-3, the V gene TRBV11-3; D unresolved. Germline lookup yields CDR1 SGHNT and CDR2 YENEEA. Deletions cut 5 bases from V and 4 bases from J, with 18 bases between. CDR3 size: 16 residues. In DNA form, the CDR3 reads TGTGCCAGCAGCCCCTCCGGCGGACTCGGGGGAAACACCATATATTTT. Amino acids: CASSPSGGLGGNTIYF.

V and J are TRBV19 and TRBJ2-6; 8 bases agree with TRBD1. The CDR3 contains 15 residues. CDR1 is LNHDA, CDR2 SQIVND, per germline (reference sequence). The V segment lost 7 bases and the J segment 0 bases; nucleotides outside the gene matches: 2. The CDR3: CASNQGASGANVLTF. DNA for the CDR3: TGTGCCAGTAATCAGGGGGCCTCTGGGGCCAACGTCCTGACTTTC.